This T cell receptor (beta chain) was obtained from a study of cytomegalovirus exposure and HLA in healthy donors. In the PCR, 60 Vbeta and 13 Jbeta primers were used. TCRdb's copy holds only in-frame clones and misses some; the assay was immunoSEQ multiplex PCR. The sample has 200,000 to 250,000 clones, around 89% seen once. Though nominally healthy at sampling, donors likely had unrecorded immune exposures. Source material: PBMCs. The clonotype was recovered from a woman in her late teens or twenties in good health and CMV-seronegative.

The CDR3, as DNA: TGTGCCAGCAGTTTATCAAGTAGCGGAAGCACAGATACGCAGTATTTT. Translation gives CASSLSSSGSTDTQYF. This chain uses TRBV27 with TRBJ2-3, with D possibly matching TRBD2 (6 bases). The ends were cut back, 0 bases at V and 0 bases at J, with 10 bases in the middle. CDR1 MNHEY and CDR2 SMNVEV come from the germline V gene (reference sequence). The CDR3 covers 16 residues.